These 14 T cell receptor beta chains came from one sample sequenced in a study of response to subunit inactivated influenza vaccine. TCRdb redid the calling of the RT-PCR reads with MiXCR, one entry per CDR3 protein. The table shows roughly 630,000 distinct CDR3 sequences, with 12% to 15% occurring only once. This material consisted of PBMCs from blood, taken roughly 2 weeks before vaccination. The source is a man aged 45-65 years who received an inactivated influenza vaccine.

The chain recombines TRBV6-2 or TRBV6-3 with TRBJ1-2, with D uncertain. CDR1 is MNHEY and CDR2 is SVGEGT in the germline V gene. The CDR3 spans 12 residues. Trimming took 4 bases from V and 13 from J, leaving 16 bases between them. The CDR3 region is CASSSGGVRATF. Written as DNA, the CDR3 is TGTGCCAGCAGTTCGGGCGGGGTCCGTGCCACCTTC.

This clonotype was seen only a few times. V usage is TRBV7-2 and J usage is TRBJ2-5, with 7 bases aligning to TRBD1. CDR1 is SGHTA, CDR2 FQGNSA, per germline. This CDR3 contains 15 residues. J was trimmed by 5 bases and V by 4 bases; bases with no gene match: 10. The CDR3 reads CASSSGQATGETQYF. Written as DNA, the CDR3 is TGTGCCAGCAGCTCCGGACAGGCGACGGGGGAGACCCAGTACTTC. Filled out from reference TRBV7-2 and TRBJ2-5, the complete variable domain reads GAGVSQSPSNKVTEKGKDVELRCDPISGHTALYWYRQSLGQGLEFLIYFQGNSAPDKSGLPSDRFSAERTGGSVSTLTIQRTQQEDSAVYLCASSSGQATGETQYFGPGTRLLVL.

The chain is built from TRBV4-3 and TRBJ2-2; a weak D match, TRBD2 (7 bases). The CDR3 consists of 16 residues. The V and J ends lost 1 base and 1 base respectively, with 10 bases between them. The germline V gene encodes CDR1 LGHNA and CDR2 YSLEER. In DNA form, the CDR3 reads TGCGCCAGCAGCCAAGCGGGGGGCTGGAACACCGGGGAGCTGTTTTTT. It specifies CASSQAGGWNTGELFF.

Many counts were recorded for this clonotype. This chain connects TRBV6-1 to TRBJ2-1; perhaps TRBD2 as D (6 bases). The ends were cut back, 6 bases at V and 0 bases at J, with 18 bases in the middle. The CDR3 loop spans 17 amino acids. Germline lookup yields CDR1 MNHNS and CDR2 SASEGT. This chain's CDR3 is CASRPRTSFYSYNEQFF. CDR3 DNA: TGTGCCAGCAGGCCACGAACTAGCTTCTACTCCTACAATGAGCAGTTCTTC.

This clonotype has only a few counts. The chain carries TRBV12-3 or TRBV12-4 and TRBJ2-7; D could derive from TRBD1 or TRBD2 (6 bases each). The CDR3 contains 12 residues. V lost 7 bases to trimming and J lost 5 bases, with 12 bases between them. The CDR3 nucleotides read TGTGCCAGCAAGGGGGGCCCGGACGAGCAGTACTTC. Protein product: CASKGGPDEQYF.

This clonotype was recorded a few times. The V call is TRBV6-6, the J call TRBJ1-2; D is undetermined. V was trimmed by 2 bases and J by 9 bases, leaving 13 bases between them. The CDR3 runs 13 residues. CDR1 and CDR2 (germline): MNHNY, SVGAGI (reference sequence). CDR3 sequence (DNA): TGTGCCAGCAGTTACGGTAGCGGTGCCAGCTACACCTTC. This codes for CASSYGSGASYTF.

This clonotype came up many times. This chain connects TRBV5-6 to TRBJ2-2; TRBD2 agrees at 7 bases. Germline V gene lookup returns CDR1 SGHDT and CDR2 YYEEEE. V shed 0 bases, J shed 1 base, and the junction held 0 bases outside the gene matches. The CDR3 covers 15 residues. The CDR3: CASSLVAGNTGELFF. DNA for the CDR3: TGTGCCAGCAGCTTGGTAGCGGGGAACACCGGGGAGCTGTTTTTT.

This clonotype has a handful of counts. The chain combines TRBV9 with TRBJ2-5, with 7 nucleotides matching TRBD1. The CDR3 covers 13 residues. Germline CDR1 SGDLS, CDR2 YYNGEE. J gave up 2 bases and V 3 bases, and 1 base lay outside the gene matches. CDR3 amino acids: CASSAGQQETQYF. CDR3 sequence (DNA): TGTGCCAGCAGCGCGGGACAGCAAGAGACCCAGTACTTC.

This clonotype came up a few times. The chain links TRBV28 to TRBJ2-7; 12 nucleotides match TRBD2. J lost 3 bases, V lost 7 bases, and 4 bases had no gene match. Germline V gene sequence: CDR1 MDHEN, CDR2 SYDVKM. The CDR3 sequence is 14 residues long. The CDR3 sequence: CASIRTSGVYEQYF. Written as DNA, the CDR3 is TGTGCCAGCATCCGGACTAGCGGGGTCTACGAGCAGTACTTC. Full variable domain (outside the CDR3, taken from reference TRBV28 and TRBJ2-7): DVKVTQSSRYLVKRTGEKVFLECVQDMDHENMFWYRQDPGLGLRLIYFSYDVKMKEKGDIPEGYSVSREKKERFSLILESASTNQTSMYLCASIRTSGVYEQYFGPGTRLTVT.

The CDR3 coding sequence is TGTGCCAGCAGCCCACGGGCCGGACTCTATGGCTACACCTTC. Translation gives CASSPRAGLYGYTF. The chain recombines TRBV7-2 with TRBJ1-2; unclear D gene. The V end lost 5 bases, the J end lost 4 bases, and 14 bases lay between the germline ends. Germline V CDR1 and CDR2: SGHTA, FQGNSA. The CDR3 consists of 14 residues. Full variable domain (rest looked up from reference TRBV7-2 and TRBJ1-2): GAGVSQSPSNKVTEKGKDVELRCDPISGHTALYWYRQSLGQGLEFLIYFQGNSAPDKSGLPSDRFSAERTGGSVSTLTIQRTQQEDSAVYLCASSPRAGLYGYTFGSGTRLTVV.

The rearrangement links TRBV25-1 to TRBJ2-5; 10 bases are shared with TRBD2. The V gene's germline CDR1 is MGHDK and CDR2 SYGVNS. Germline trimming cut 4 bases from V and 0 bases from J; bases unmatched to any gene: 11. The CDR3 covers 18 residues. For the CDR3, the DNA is TGTGCCAGCAGTGGATACAAGGGACTAGCGCATTACCAAGAGACCCAGTACTTC. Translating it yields CASSGYKGLAHYQETQYF.

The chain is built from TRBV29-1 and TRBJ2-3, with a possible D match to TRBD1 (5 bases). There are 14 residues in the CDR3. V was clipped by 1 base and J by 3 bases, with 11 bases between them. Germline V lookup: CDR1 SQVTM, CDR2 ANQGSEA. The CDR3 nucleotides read TGCAGCGTTGAAGGTCGGTCAGGGACAGATACGCAGTATTTT. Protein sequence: CSVEGRSGTDTQYF.

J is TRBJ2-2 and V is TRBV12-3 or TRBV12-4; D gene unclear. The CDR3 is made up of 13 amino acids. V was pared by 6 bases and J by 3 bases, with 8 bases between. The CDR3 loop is CASSPHDTGELFF. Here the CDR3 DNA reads TGTGCCAGCAGCCCTCATGACACCGGGGAGCTGTTTTTT.

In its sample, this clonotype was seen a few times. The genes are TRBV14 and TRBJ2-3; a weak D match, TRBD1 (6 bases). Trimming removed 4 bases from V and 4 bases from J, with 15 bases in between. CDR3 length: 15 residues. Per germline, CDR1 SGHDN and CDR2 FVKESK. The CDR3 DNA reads TGTGCCAGCAGCCCAAGCTGGGGGCGGGCAGATACGCAGTATTTT. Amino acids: CASSPSWGRADTQYF.